This TCR beta chain was captured in a study of CXCR3-negative and CXCR3-positive naive CD8 T cells (dated by TCRdb to 2018 to 2020). About the full investigation: About 135 million TRB reads were obtained in total, roughly 1.5 +/- 0.3 million reads per library. For the TRBV-TRBJ cluster analysis, the naive subsets came from 5 donors, while the memory cells came from 3 donors. Data from 11 donors, pooled across two independent experiments, went into the diversity and physicochemical repertoire analyses.

Sequencing was carried out with a NextSeq 550. The Human TCR Profiling Kit (MiLaboratory) was used to prepare UMI-labeled 5' RACE TRB cDNA libraries. The full amount of extracted RNA was used for cDNA synthesis, and the full amount of resulting cDNA was used for PCR amplification. Libraries were prepared in parallel with an identical number of PCR cycles. Regarding the original processing steps: About 53,000 +/- 9,400 unique UMI-labeled TRB cDNA molecules per library were extracted with MIGEC and MiXCR, with at least two reads per UMI required. An average of approximately 40,000 +/- 10,000 functional in-frame TRB CDR3 nucleotide clonotypes without stop codons was found per library. After downsampling to 5000 UMI-labeled TRB molecules per sample, diversity metrics, including normalized Shannon-Wiener and Chao1, were computed in VDJtools. For the central five CDR3 residues, VDJtools calculated physicochemical properties weighted by clonotype size, namely interaction energy, strength, volume and Kidera factor 4. Each entry corresponds to one CDR3 protein sequence from reads that TCRdb reprocessed, and DNA is not given. TCRdb, not the original authors, processed these V and J calls. The sample table holds about 130,000 distinct CDR3 sequences. 0.5% to 0.7% of the sample lies in the top ten.

Spanning cysteine to phenylalanine, the CDR3 consists of 14 amino acids. No DNA appears here. The germline V gene yields SGHTA for CDR1 and FQGNSA for CDR2. Concerning this clonotype itself: Its antigen target is currently unknown.

Each CD8+ T cell subset was flow-sorted in triplicate, with 250,000 to 350,000 cells per subset placed directly into RLT lysis buffer. Naive CD8+ T cells were defined stringently as CD45RO-CCR7+CD27+CD95- to exclude memory contaminants. Peripheral blood mononuclear cells were isolated from buffy coats using standard density gradient centrifugation. Naive CXCR3-negative and CXCR3-positive CD8+ T cells were flow-sorted using a FACSAria III. An RNeasy Mini Kit was used to extract total RNA from the sorted cells. On the study overall, not on this receptor specifically: Similar TRBV-TRBJ usage was shown by naive CXCR3-negative and CXCR3-positive cells from the same donor, whereas distinct patterns were shown by memory cells. Freshly isolated PBMCs were used for most assays because CXCR3 expression partially decreased after cryopreservation. Because surface CD5, which is linked to self-reactivity in mice, was comparable between the naive subsets, TCR interaction strength was also inferred from TRB CDR3 physicochemical properties. Compared with CXCR3-negative naive cells, CXCR3-positive naive cells had TRB CDR3s with higher hydrophobicity (lower Kidera factor 4), lower energy, and higher strength and volume indices. Repertoire diversity was comparably high in both naive subsets but much lower in memory CD8+ T cells.

This receptor chain uses TRBV7-2 and TRBJ2-7; the TCRdb D gene call, TRBD2, has no DNA to confirm it. The sequence came from a human donor in good health. Some clones in this sample may be carry-over from other donors' samples. The specimen sequenced was naive CXCR3+ CD8+ T cells from blood. This specimen's cell subset or site label, per the study, means: CD45RO-CCR7+CD27+CD95- naive CD8+ T cells expressing CXCR3 (TNR3+). Here the CDR3 is given as CASSEPTSGYEQYF.